The clone carrying this T cell receptor beta chain was seen only once. The V segment lost 1 base and the J segment 5 bases; nucleotides outside the gene matches: 9. The germline gives CDR1 MDHEN, CDR2 SYDVKM. The CDR3 covers 16 residues. This record comes from a study of blood T cell repertoires in COVID-19. Measured with immunoSEQ multiplex PCR; TCRdb has only the in-frame clones, and not every one. The repertoire consists of 300,000 to 400,000 clones, with approximately 81% occurring once and the leading ten covering approximately 1.9%. The chain is built from TRBV28 and TRBJ2-7, with 9 nucleotides matching TRBD2. The sequenced sample consisted of PBMCs or T cells enriched from blood (not recorded which). The sequence came from a woman aged 25-40 years who had been exposed to COVID-19. CDR3 coding DNA: TGTGCCAGCAGTTTATTCGAGGCGGGAGGGAAGGACGAGCAGTACTTC. It translates to CASSLFEAGGKDEQYF. Based on the CDR3 plus reference TRBV28 and TRBJ2-7, the full variable domain is DVKVTQSSRYLVKRTGEKVFLECVQDMDHENMFWYRQDPGLGLRLIYFSYDVKMKEKGDIPEGYSVSREKKERFSLILESASTNQTSMYLCASSLFEAGGKDEQYFGPGTRLTVT.